This T cell receptor beta chain was captured by sequencing in a study of T cells in Graves' hyperthyroidism and ophthalmopathy. CDR3 length: 15 residues. The germline V gene has CDR1 WSHSY and CDR2 SAAADI. V shed 8 bases and J shed 2 bases, with 15 bases lying between them. RNA transcripts were the template for amplifying TCR beta CDR3 regions. First-round RT-PCR targeting the TCR CDR3 was performed with the HTBI primer set. TCRdb reprocessed the multiplex PCR reads via MiXCR and lists one record per CDR3 protein. Among around 520,000 distinct CDR3 sequences listed, approximately 15% were seen once. With respect to this clonotype: Its antigen is undetermined.

Whole-study results and caveats: Ophthalmopathy was told apart from stable hyperthyroidism by a 13 V-J model.

Each diagnosis drew on symptoms, thyroxine, TRAb, thyroid ultrasound and orbital computed tomography findings. This TCR derives from a woman aged 18-29 years with Graves' hyperthyroidism. Sequencing was carried out using blood. V and J are TRBV10-2 and TRBJ2-2; D might be TRBD1 (6 bases). DNA of the CDR3: TGCGCCAGCGTGAGCCGGGACACCAACACCGGGGAGCTGTTTTTT. Translation gives CASVSRDTNTGELFF.